A single sample gave rise to the 26 T cell receptor beta chains below, sequenced in a study of OX40 agonist ivuxolimab in advanced cancers. Measured with immunoSEQ multiplex PCR; TCRdb has only the in-frame clones, and not every one. The sample includes roughly 56,000 clones, around 86% of them seen just once. Sequences were derived from CD4+ or CD8+ T cells sorted from blood, sampled in a trial of the OX40 agonist ivuxolimab. These receptor sequences come from an adult with an advanced solid tumor such as melanoma, head and neck, liver or kidney cancer.

Concerning this clone: A read error may account for a junction end that differs from germline. The chain recombines TRBV2 with TRBJ1-1; 7 positions agree with TRBD1. CDR1 and CDR2 from the germline V gene are SNHLY and FYNNEI. The CDR3 runs to 14 residues. DNA for the CDR3: TGTGCCAGCAGGGAAGAGTCAGGGGGTAATGAAGCTTTCTTT. Its translation is CASREESGGNEAFF.

In nucleotides, the CDR3 is TGTGCCAGCACGGGTGGCGTCGGTCTCGGACAGGGCGGGAATTCACCCCTCCACTTT. This sequence encodes CASTGGVGLGQGGNSPLHF. The V call is TRBV7-9, the J call TRBJ1-6, with 8 nucleotides matching TRBD1. Germline lookup yields CDR1 SEHNR and CDR2 FQNEAQ (reference sequence). After removal of 7 bases from V and 7 bases from J, the junction contained 21 bases not matched to a gene. The CDR3 is made up of 19 amino acids.

This rearrangement joins TRBV5-1 to TRBJ2-3; D is perhaps TRBD2 (7 bases). Looked up from germline, CDR1 is SGHRS and CDR2 is YFSETQ. This CDR3 contains 16 residues. The V and J ends lost 0 bases and 0 bases respectively, with 11 bases between them. The CDR3 region has the DNA TGCGCCAGCAGCTTGGGAGCGGGACACAGCACAGATACGCAGTATTTT. Translating gives CASSLGAGHSTDTQYF.

This chain joins TRBV6-1 and TRBJ1-2, with 11 bases that match TRBD1. The junction had 2 bases not matched to a gene; V was cut back by 6 bases and J by 5 bases. From germline, CDR1 is MNHNS and CDR2 SASEGT. The CDR3 length is 13 residues. The DNA of the CDR3 is TGTGCCAGCAGGGACAGGGGGCGGTATGGCTACACCTTC. As protein: CASRDRGRYGYTF.

The rearrangement links TRBV6-5 to TRBJ2-7; D not resolved. CDR3 length: 11 amino acids. CDR1 is MNHEY, CDR2 SVGAGI, per germline. The V and J ends lost 0 bases and 6 bases respectively, with 3 bases between them. The CDR3 sequence: CASSYSSEQYF. The CDR3 DNA is TGTGCCAGCAGTTACTCGAGCGAGCAGTACTTC.

The chain recombines TRBV5-1 with TRBJ2-3; 9 nucleotides match TRBD1. The CDR3 extends over 15 amino acids. V lost 7 bases to trimming and J lost 2 bases; unmatched junction nucleotides: 8. The germline CDR1 and CDR2 sequences are SGHRS and YFSETQ. The CDR3 sequence: CASAPQGAYTDTQYF. CDR3 nucleotide sequence: TGCGCCAGCGCGCCACAGGGGGCCTACACAGATACGCAGTATTTT.

The chain recombines TRBV6-5 with TRBJ2-1; 10 bases map to TRBD2. The germline V gene has CDR1 MNHEY and CDR2 SVGAGI. Trimming cost V 5 bases and J 6 bases; bases outside gene matches: 4. This CDR3 spans 14 amino acids. The CDR3 DNA reads TGTGCCAGCAGTCGGATAGCGGGGGGCAATGAGCAGTTCTTC. This gives the protein CASSRIAGGNEQFF.

This clone appeared once. The chain joins TRBV30 to TRBJ1-5; D might be TRBD1 (5 bases). With 4 bases removed from V and 3 bases from J, the gap between germline ends came to 16 bases. This CDR3 is built from 15 residues. The germline V gene encodes CDR1 GTSNPN and CDR2 SVGIG (reference sequence). The CDR3 DNA follows: TGTGCCTGGAAGGACTCCCGGGGGAACAATCAGCCCCAGCATTTT. It codes for CAWKDSRGNNQPQHF.

The V gene is TRBV29-1, the J gene TRBJ2-7; D is undetermined. Trimming took 3 bases from V and 6 from J, leaving 9 bases between them. Germline V CDR1 and CDR2: SQVTM, ANQGSEA. There are 11 residues in the CDR3. The CDR3 region has the DNA TGCAGCGTTGAGAGCCCAACCGAGCAGTACTTC. Protein product: CSVESPTEQYF.

The V gene is TRBV9, the J gene TRBJ2-2; D is unclear. Per germline, CDR1 SGDLS and CDR2 YYNGEE. Trimming took 4 bases from V and 4 from J, leaving 8 bases between them. The CDR3 contains 13 residues. CDR3: CASSPRPTGELFF. CDR3 coding DNA: TGTGCCAGCAGCCCGCGACCCACCGGGGAGCTGTTTTTT.

The chain joins TRBV18 to TRBJ1-5; no reliable D call. The V gene lost 3 bases and the J gene lost 2 bases, with 8 bases spanning the gap. Germline V CDR1 and CDR2: KGHSH, LQKENI. This CDR3 comprises 14 residues. The CDR3 nucleotides are TGTGCCAGCTCACCTTCGAGCGGCAATCAGCCCCAGCATTTT. This gives the protein CASSPSSGNQPQHF.

The rearrangement joins TRBV19 to TRBJ1-5; D gene uncertain. Germline V lookup: CDR1 LNHDA, CDR2 SQIVND (reference sequence). Trimming cost V 5 bases and J 0 bases, with 8 bases left between them. This CDR3 spans 14 amino acids. The DNA for the CDR3 is TGTGCCAGTAGTGGGCAGGTTAGCAATCAGCCCCAGCATTTT. Amino acid sequence: CASSGQVSNQPQHF.

The chain carries TRBV10-1 and TRBJ1-6; no clear D. V lost 7 bases and J 0 bases, leaving 7 bases between the germline ends. Germline assignment: CDR1 WNHNN and CDR2 SYGVQD (reference sequence). This CDR3 region has 14 residues. The CDR3 loop reads CASISSSYNSPLHF. The CDR3 DNA is TGCGCCAGCATCAGTAGCTCCTATAATTCACCCCTCCACTTT.

The chain uses TRBV7-3 and TRBJ1-2; TRBD1 might be the D (5 bases). The ends were cut back, 5 bases at V and 6 bases at J, with 19 bases in the middle. Germline V lookup: CDR1 SGHTA, CDR2 FQGTGA. The CDR3 length is 15 residues. The CDR3 nucleotides are TGTGCCAGCAGCCTACAGGTGGGGCGGGTAGATGGCTACACCTTC. Amino acids: CASSLQVGRVDGYTF.

CDR3 DNA: TGTGCCAGCACCCTGAGCGGGCGAGAAAGGGTGTTCTTC. Residues: CASTLSGRERVFF. The V call is TRBV28, the J call TRBJ2-1; D possibly corresponds to TRBD2 (6 bases). The CDR3 sequence is 13 residues long. With 7 bases removed from V and 15 bases from J, the gap between germline ends came to 22 bases. Germline V gene lookup returns CDR1 MDHEN and CDR2 SYDVKM.

This chain uses TRBV7-2 with TRBJ1-1; D remains unclear. The CDR3 is 15 residues long. The V gene lost 2 bases and the J gene lost 1 base, with 11 bases spanning the gap. Germline V gives CDR1 SGHTA, CDR2 FQGNSA. The DNA of the CDR3 is TGTGCCAGCAGCTTAATCGCAGGCGGGAACACTGAAGCTTTCTTT. Its protein product is CASSLIAGGNTEAFF.

V gene TRBV23-1 combines with J gene TRBJ2-7; D remains ambiguous. TRBV23-1 is classed as an ORF, of uncertain function. The CDR3 is 16 residues long. V was shortened by 0 bases and J by 2 bases, with 14 bases between the two germline ends. CDR3 sequence: CASSQSPRRLTYEQYF. As DNA, the CDR3 is TGCGCCAGCAGTCAATCTCCCAGGCGCCTTACCTACGAGCAGTACTTC.

The CDR3 DNA sequence: TGTGCCAGCAGAAAGGGTGGCACAGATACGCAGTATTTT. Translation gives CASRKGGTDTQYF. The gene calls are TRBV28 and TRBJ2-3; D ambiguous. V was clipped by 6 bases and J by 1 base, with 8 bases between them. The length of the CDR3 is 13 residues. CDR1 and CDR2 from the germline V gene are MDHEN and SYDVKM.

V gene TRBV7-9 combines with J gene TRBJ1-5; unclear D gene. The V end was cut by 0 bases, the J end by 3 bases, with 6 bases between. This CDR3 region has 14 residues. The germline V gene has CDR1 SEHNR and CDR2 FQNEAQ (reference sequence). The CDR3, as DNA: TGTGCCAGCAGCTTAGCTCAGCCCAATCAGCCCCAGCATTTT. Amino acid sequence: CASSLAQPNQPQHF. The whole variable domain, filled in from reference TRBV7-9 and TRBJ1-5, reads DTGVSQNPRHKITKRGQNVTFRCDPISEHNRLYWYRQTLGQGPEFLTYFQNEAQLEKSRLLSDRFSAERPKGSFSTLEIQRTEQGDSAMYLCASSLAQPNQPQHFGDGTRLSIL.

This clone appeared a single time. This rearrangement joins TRBV21-1 to TRBJ1-3. TRBV21-1 is labeled a pseudogene. The CDR3 length is 16 residues. The CDR3 nucleotides read TGTGCCAGCCTTTCTATTGAGGGTCGATTTAGGAACACCATATATTTT. Translating gives CASLSIEGRFRNTIYF.

V is TRBV9 and J is TRBJ1-2; D uncertain. This CDR3 is 17 amino acids long. The germline CDR1 and CDR2 sequences are SGDLS and YYNGEE. Trimming shortened V by 0 bases and J by 4 bases, and 19 bases separated the two germline ends. CDR3 DNA: TGTGCCAGCAGCGTAGGGTTGGTGGGTGGGTCAGGCTATGGCTACACCTTC. It is translated as CASSVGLVGGSGYGYTF.

On this clone itself: Germline and junction disagree at one end, which may indicate a read error. The chain combines TRBV7-7 with TRBJ2-2, with 9 bases fitting TRBD1. From germline, CDR1 is SSHAT and CDR2 FNYEAQ (reference sequence). The CDR3 runs to 16 residues. In nucleotides, the CDR3 is TGTGCTAGCAGCTTAGATGGGACAGGGTCGGACGGGGAGCTGTTTTTT. It translates to CASSLDGTGSDGELFF.

The rearrangement links TRBV4-3 to TRBJ2-7; either TRBD1 or TRBD2 may fit D (5 bases each). The CDR3 runs 15 residues. Deletions cut 5 bases from V and 0 bases from J, with 14 bases between. Germline CDR1 reads LGHNA; CDR2 reads YSLEER. This chain's CDR3 is CASSKGTLFSYEQYF. The CDR3 DNA reads as TGCGCCAGCAGCAAAGGGACCCTCTTCTCCTACGAGCAGTACTTC.

In DNA, the CDR3 is TGTGCCAGCAGCTTGGAAAGGACCTTTATTGAAGCTTTCTTT. This gives the protein CASSLERTFIEAFF. The gene calls are TRBV7-9 and TRBJ1-1, with D uncertain. V was shortened by 3 bases and J by 7 bases, with 15 bases between the two germline ends. CDR3 length equals 14 residues. Germline-derived CDR1 and CDR2 are SEHNR and FQNEAQ (reference sequence).

The CDR3 loop reads CASSLVADSRQPQHF. For the CDR3, the DNA is TGTGCCAGCAGCTTAGTAGCGGATTCCCGGCAGCCCCAGCATTTT. The rearrangement uses TRBV7-8 and TRBJ1-5; D is ambiguous. Trimming pared 1 base from V and 7 bases from J, leaving 14 bases between. Per the germline V gene, CDR1 is SGHVS and CDR2 is FQNEAQ. The CDR3 extends over 15 amino acids.

The chain couples TRBV7-2 to TRBJ2-1; 8 positions match TRBD1. V lost 2 bases, J lost 4 bases, and 7 bases stayed unmatched. The CDR3 is made up of 16 amino acids. CDR1 is SGHTA, CDR2 FQGNSA, per germline. The chain's CDR3 is CASSLYGTGIYNEQFF. The CDR3 nucleotides are TGTGCCAGCAGCTTATACGGGACAGGTATTTACAATGAGCAGTTCTTC.